The clone carrying this TCR beta chain showed up just a few times. Its antigen is currently unknown. This entry comes from a study of T cell repertoires in cytomegalovirus infection. Study-wide context: In the study, CMV epitopes included recently identified HLA-C-restricted and well-studied HLA-B-restricted ones. Matching HLA type and CMV infection were both indicated by public TCR beta signatures. Overall study results and limits: Dominating the ex vivo response were TCR beta clonotypes that were CMV-specific and HLA-C-restricted. CMV carriers having the relevant HLA were flagged by cumulative public TCR beta family frequency.

The CDR3 consists of 15 residues. V trimming: 7 bases; J trimming: 4 bases; junction bases outside the gene matches: 12. TCRdb re-called the reads with MiXCR, one entry per CDR3 protein. Among around 900,000 distinct CDR3 sequences, about 33% were seen once, and the ten largest hold about an eighth. The genes are TRBV12-3 or TRBV12-4 and TRBJ2-7; 8 bases are a match to TRBD1. Material: cultured CD8+ T cells from PBMCs, obtained from culture after CMV antigen stimulation. The origin of this receptor is a human donor in good health (CMV status not recorded). Some clones in this sample may be carry-over from other donors' samples. CDR3 region: CASTLGSRGRYEQYF. The CDR3 region has the DNA TGTGCCAGCACTCTTGGAAGCAGGGGGCGATACGAGCAGTACTTC.